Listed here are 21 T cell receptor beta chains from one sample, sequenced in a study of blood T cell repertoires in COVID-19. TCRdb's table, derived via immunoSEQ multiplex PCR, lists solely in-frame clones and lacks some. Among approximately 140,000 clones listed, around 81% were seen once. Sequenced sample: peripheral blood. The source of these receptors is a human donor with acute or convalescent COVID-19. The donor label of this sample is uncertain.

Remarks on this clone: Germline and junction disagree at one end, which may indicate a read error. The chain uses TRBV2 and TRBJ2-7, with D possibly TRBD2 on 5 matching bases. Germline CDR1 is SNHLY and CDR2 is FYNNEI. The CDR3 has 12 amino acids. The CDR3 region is CASAPSEDPGNF. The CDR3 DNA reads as TGTGCCAGCGCTCCCTCTGAGGACCCGGGGAACTTC.

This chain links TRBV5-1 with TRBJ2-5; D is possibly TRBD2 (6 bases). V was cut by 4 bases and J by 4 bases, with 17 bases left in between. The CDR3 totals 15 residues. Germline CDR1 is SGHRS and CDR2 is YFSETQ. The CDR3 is CASSGTGLSGETQYF. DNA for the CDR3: TGCGCCAGCAGCGGAACGGGACTCTCCGGAGAGACCCAGTACTTC.

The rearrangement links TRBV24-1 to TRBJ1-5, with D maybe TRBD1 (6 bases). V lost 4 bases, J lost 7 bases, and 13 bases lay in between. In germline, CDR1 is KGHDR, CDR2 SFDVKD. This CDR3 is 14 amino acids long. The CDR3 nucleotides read TGTGCCACCAGTGACCCAGGGGTAGGGCAGCCCCAGCATTTT. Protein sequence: CATSDPGVGQPQHF.

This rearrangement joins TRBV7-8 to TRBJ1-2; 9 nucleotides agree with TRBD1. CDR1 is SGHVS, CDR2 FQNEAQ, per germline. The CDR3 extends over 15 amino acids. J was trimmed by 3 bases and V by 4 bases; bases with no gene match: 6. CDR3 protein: CASSSWGQGDYGYTF. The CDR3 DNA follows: TGTGCCAGCAGCTCCTGGGGACAGGGTGACTATGGCTACACCTTC.

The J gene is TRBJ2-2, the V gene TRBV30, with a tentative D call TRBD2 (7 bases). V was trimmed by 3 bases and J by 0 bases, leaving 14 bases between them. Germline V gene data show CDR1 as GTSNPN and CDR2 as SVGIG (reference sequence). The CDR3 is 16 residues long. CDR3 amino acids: CAWSWGGHANTGELFF. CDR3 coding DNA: TGTGCCTGGAGCTGGGGGGGGCACGCGAACACCGGGGAGCTGTTTTTT.

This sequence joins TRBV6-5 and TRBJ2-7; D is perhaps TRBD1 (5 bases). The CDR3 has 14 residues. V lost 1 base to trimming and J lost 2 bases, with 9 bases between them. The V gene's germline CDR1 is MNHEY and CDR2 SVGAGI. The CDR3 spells CASSYLQAPYEQYF. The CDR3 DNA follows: TGTGCCAGCAGTTACTTACAGGCCCCCTACGAGCAGTACTTC.

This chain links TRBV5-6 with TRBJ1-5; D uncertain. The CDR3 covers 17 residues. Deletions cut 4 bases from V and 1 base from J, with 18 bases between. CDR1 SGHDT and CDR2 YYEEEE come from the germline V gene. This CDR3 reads CASSHLGGGLSNQPQHF. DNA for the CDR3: TGTGCCAGCAGCCATCTGGGTGGAGGGTTGAGCAATCAGCCCCAGCATTTT.

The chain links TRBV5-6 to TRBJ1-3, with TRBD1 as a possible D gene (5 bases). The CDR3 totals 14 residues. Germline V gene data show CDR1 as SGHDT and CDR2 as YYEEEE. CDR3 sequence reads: CADISQALPDGIYF. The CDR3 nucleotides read TGTGCAGACATATCACAGGCGCTCCCTGATGGCATATATTTT. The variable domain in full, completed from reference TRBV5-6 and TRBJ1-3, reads DAGVTQSPTHLIKTRGQQVTLRCSPKSGHDTVSWYQQALGQGPQFIFQYYEEEERQRGNFPDRFSGHQFPNYSSELNVNALLLGDSALYLCADISQALPDGIYFGEGSWLTVV.

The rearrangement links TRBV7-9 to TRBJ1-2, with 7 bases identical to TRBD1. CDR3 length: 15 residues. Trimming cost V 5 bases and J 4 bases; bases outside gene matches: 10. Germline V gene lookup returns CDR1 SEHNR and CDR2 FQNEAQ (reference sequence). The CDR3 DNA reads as TGTGCCAGCAGCCCAGGGGGACAGCAAGTCTATGGCTACACCTTC. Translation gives CASSPGGQQVYGYTF.

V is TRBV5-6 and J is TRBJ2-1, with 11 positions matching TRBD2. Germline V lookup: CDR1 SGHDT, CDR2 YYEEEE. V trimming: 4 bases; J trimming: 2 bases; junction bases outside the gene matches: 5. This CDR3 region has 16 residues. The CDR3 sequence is CASSPLTSGAYNEQFF. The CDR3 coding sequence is TGTGCCAGCAGCCCATTGACTAGCGGGGCCTACAATGAGCAGTTCTTC.

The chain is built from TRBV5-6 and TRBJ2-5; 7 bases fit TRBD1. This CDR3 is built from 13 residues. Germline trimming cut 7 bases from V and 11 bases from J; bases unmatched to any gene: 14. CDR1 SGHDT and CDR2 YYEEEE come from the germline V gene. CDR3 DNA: TGTGCCAGCGAAGGGGACAGAACAAGTCGACAGTACTTC. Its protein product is CASEGDRTSRQYF.

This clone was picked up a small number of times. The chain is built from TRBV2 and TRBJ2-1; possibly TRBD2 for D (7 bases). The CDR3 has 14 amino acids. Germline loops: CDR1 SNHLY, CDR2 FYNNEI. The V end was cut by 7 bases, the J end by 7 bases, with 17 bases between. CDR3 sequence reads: CASTERGGYNEQFF. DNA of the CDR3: TGTGCCAGCACCGAAAGGGGGGGGTATAATGAGCAGTTCTTC.

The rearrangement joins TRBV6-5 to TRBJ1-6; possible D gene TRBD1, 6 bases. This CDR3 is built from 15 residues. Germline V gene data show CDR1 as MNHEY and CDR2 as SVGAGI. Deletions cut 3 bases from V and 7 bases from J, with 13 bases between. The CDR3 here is CASSYGGLGNSPLHF. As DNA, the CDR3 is TGTGCCAGCAGTTATGGGGGCCTGGGGAATTCACCCCTCCACTTT.

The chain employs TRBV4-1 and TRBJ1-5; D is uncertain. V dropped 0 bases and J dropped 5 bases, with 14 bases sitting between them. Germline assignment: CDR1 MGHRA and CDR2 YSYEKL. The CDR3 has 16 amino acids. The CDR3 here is CASSQDEVAPDQPQHF. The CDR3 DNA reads TGCGCCAGCAGCCAAGACGAGGTTGCCCCTGATCAGCCCCAGCATTTT.

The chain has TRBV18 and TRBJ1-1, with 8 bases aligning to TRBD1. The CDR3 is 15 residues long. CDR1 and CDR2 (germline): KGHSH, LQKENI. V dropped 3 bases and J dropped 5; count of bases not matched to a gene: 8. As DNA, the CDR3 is TGTGCCAGCTCACCTCCCCAGGGGGCAGCGACTGAAGCTTTCTTT. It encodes CASSPPQGAATEAFF.

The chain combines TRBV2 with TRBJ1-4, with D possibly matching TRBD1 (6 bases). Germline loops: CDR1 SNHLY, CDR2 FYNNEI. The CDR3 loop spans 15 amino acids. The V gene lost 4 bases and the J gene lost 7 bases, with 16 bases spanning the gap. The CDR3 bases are TGTGCCAGCAGTGGAGCTCAGGGGAGTGGTGAAAAACTGTTTTTT. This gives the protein CASSGAQGSGEKLFF.

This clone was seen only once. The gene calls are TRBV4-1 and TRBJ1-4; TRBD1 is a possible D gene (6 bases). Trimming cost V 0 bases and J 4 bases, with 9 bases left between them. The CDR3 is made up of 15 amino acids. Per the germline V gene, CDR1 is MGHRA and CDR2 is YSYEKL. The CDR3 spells CASSQEGGVNEKLFF. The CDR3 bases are TGCGCCAGCAGCCAAGAAGGGGGGGTTAATGAAAAACTGTTTTTT.

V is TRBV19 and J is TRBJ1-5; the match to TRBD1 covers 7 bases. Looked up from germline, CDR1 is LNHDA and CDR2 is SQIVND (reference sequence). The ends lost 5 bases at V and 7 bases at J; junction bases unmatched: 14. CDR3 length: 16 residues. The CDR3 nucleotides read TGTGCCAGTAGTCCTCGGGACAGTCCTCGGGGGCAGCCCCAGCATTTT. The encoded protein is CASSPRDSPRGQPQHF.

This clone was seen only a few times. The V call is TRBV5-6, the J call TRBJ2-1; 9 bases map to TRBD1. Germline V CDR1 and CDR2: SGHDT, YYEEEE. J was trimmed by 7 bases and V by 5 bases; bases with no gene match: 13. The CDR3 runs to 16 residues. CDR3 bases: TGTGCCAGCAGTTTTCCCGGGACAGGGCTGGGAAATGAGCAGTTCTTC. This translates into CASSFPGTGLGNEQFF.

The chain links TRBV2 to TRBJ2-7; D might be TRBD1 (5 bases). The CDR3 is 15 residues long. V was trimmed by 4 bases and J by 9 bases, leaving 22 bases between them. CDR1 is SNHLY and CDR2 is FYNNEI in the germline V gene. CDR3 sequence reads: CASSAWGSIQFGQYV. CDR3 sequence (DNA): TGTGCCAGCAGTGCCTGGGGCAGCATTCAATTTGGGCAGTACGTC.

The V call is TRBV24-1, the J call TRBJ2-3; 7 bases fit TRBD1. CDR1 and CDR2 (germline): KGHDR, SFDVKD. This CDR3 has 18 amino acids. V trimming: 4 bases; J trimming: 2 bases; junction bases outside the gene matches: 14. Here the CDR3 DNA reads TGTGCCACCAGTGACCCGCACAAGGACAGGCGATACACAGATACGCAGTATTTT. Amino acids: CATSDPHKDRRYTDTQYF.